Reported below is one T cell receptor (beta chain). In the original analysis: How many nucleated cells were present was estimated from reference gene primer amplification. TCRdb's table, derived via immunoSEQ multiplex PCR, lists solely in-frame clones and lacks some. V, J and clone size derive from that table, while D and trimming were established from the DNA sequence. The sample lists about 260,000 clones, 80% to 90% occurring once. Germline V gene data show CDR1 as SNHLY and CDR2 as FYNNEI. CDR3 length: 15 amino acids. The V and J ends lost 7 bases and 3 bases respectively, with 13 bases between them. The data were taken from a study of blood T cell repertoires in COVID-19. Study details: Whether acute or convalescent, the COVID-19 samples came from the United States, Italy and Spain.

The chain combines TRBV2 with TRBJ1-6; D remains ambiguous. The sequenced material came from peripheral blood. This TCR was sampled from a man in his fifties or sixties with acute or convalescent COVID-19. The DNA of the CDR3 is TGTGCCAGCATCGGGGAGCTTCACTATAATTCACCCCTCCACTTT. Its translation is CASIGELHYNSPLHF.